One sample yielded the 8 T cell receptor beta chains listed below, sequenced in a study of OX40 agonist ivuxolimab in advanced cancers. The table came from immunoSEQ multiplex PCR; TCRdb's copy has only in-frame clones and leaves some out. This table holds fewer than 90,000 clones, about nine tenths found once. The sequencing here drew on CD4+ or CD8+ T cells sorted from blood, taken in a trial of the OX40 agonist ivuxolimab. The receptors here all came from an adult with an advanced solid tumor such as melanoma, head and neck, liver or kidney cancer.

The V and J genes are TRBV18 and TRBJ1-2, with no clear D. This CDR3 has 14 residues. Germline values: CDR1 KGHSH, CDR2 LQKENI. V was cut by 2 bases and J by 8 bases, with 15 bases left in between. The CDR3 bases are TGTGCCAGCTCACCAAGTGGAGGCCCGGAAGGCTACACCTTC. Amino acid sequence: CASSPSGGPEGYTF.

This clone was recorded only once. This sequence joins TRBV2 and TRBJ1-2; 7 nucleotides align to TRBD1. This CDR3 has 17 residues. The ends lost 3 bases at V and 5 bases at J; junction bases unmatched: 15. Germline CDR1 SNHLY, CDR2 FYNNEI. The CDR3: CASSDRQGLTNFYGYTF. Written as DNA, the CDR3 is TGTGCCAGCAGTGACCGACAGGGCCTAACGAACTTTTATGGCTACACCTTC.

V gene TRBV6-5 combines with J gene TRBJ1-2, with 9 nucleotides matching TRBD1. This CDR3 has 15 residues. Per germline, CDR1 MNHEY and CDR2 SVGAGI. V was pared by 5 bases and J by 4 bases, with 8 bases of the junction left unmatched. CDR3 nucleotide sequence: TGTGCCAGCAGTCCCCCGGGGACAGGGACCTATGGCTACACCTTC. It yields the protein CASSPPGTGTYGYTF.

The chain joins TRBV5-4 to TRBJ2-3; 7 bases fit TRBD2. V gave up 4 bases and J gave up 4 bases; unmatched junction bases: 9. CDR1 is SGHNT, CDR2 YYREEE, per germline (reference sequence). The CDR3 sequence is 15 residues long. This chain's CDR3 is CASSPPAGEADTQYF. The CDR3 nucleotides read TGTGCCAGCAGCCCACCGGCGGGGGAGGCAGATACGCAGTATTTT.

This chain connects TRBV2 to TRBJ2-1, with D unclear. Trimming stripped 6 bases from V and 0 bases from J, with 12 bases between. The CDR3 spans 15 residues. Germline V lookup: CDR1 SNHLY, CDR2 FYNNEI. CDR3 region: CASRLSSSSYNEQFF. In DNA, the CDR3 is TGTGCCAGCAGGCTATCCTCCAGCTCCTACAATGAGCAGTTCTTC.

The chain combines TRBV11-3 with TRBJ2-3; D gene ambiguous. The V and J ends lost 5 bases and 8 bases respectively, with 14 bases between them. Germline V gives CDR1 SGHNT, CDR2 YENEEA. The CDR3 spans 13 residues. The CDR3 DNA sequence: TGTGCCAGCAGCCAACCAGGTATTGGTACGCAGTATTTT. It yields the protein CASSQPGIGTQYF.

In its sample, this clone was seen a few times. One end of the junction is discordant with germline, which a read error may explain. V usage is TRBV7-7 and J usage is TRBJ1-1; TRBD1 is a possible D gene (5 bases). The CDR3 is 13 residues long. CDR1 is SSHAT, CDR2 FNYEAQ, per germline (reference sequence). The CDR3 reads CASSAGQNTEAFF. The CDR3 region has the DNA TGTGCTAGCAGCGCAGGACAGAACACTGAAGCTTTCTTT.

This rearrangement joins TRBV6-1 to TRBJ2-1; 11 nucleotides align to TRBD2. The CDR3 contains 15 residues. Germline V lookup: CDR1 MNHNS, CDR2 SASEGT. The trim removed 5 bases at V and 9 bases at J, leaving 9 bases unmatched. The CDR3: CASSWTSGWDGEQFF. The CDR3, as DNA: TGTGCCAGCAGTTGGACTAGCGGGTGGGACGGTGAGCAGTTCTTC.